This T cell receptor (beta chain) was recorded in a study of T cells in Graves' hyperthyroidism and ophthalmopathy. From germline, CDR1 is SGHRS and CDR2 YFSETQ. The length of the CDR3 is 14 residues. J lost 10 bases, V lost 4 bases, and 8 bases had no gene match. RNA transcripts gave rise to amplified TCR beta CDR3 regions. Primed by the HTBI set, a first-round RT-PCR was run on the TCR CDR3. TCRdb ran MiXCR on the multiplex PCR reads and lists one entry per CDR3 protein. The repertoire holds almost 500,000 distinct CDR3 sequences, with around a fifth as singletons. Whole-study findings and limits: Ophthalmopathy, which appeared later, was predicted by the model a median approximately 6.7 months before onset.

Clinical Activity Scores of at least 3, NOSPECS grades of at least 4 and durations under 3 months characterized ophthalmopathy patients. This clonotype was found a few times. Its cognate antigen is unknown. The sequence derives from a woman aged 70-85 years with Graves' ophthalmopathy. The rearrangement joins TRBV5-1 to TRBJ1-6, with 7 bases lining up with TRBD1. The specimen was blood. The DNA for the CDR3 is TGCGCCAGCAGCCGGGGGACAGAGAGCTCACCCCTCCACTTT. Protein: CASSRGTESSPLHF.